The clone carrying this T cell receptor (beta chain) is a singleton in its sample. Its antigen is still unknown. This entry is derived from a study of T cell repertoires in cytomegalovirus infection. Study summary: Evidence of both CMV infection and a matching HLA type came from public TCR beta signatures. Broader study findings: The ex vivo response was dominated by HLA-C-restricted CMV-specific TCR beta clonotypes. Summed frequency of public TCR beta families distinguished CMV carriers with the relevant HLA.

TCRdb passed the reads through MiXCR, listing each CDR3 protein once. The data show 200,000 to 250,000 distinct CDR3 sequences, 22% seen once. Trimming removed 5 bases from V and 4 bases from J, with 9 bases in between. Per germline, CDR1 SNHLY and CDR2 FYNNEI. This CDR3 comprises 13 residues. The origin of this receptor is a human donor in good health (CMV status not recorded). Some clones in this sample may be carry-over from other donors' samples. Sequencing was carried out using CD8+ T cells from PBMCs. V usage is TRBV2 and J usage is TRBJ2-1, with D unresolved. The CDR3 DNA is TGTGCCAGCAGTTCCTCTGATTACAATGAGCAGTTCTTC. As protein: CASSSSDYNEQFF.